The next 10 T cell receptor beta chains were all read from a single sample in a study of OX40 agonist ivuxolimab in advanced cancers. Assay: immunoSEQ multiplex PCR; the TCRdb copy retains only in-frame clones and omits some. The sample has over 60,000 clones; 85% to 90% are singletons. The sample here was CD4+ or CD8+ T cells sorted from blood, taken in a trial of the OX40 agonist ivuxolimab. These receptors came from an adult with an advanced solid tumor such as melanoma, head and neck, liver or kidney cancer.

The chain employs TRBV30 and TRBJ2-1; no firm D call. The CDR3 sequence is 14 residues long. V was clipped by 2 bases and J by 5 bases, with 13 bases between them. Per the germline V gene, CDR1 is GTSNPN and CDR2 is SVGIG (reference sequence). In nucleotides, the CDR3 is TGTGCCTGGAGTCGGCTCCTCGAGAACAATGAGCAGTTCTTC. Amino acid sequence: CAWSRLLENNEQFF.

Notes on this clone: This sample also contains other DNA sequences that code for the same CDR3. The gene calls are TRBV28 and TRBJ2-3, with 8 positions matching TRBD1. Germline CDR1 and CDR2: MDHEN and SYDVKM. The CDR3 is 14 amino acids. The J segment lost 3 bases and the V segment lost 7 bases, leaving 6 bases of the junction unmatched. CDR3 in DNA: TGTGCCAGCAAGGACAGGGTTAGGACAGATACGCAGTATTTT. Amino acids: CASKDRVRTDTQYF.

This rearrangement joins TRBV14 to TRBJ1-6; D is ambiguous. CDR3 length: 12 residues. Germline lookup yields CDR1 SGHDN and CDR2 FVKESK. V gave up 1 base and J gave up 10 bases, with 5 bases separating them. This chain's CDR3 is CASSQGFSPLHF. The CDR3 nucleotides are TGTGCCAGCAGCCAAGGGTTCTCACCCCTCCACTTT.

This clone has just one count. The chain joins TRBV7-3 to TRBJ2-6; D not certain. Between the trimmed V and J ends, which lost 2 bases and 1 base, there was a span of 12 bases. CDR3 length: 17 amino acids. The germline V gene has CDR1 SGHTA and CDR2 FQGTGA. The CDR3 sequence is CASSLHPQISGANVLTF. CDR3 nucleotide sequence: TGTGCCAGCAGCTTACATCCACAGATTTCTGGGGCCAACGTCCTGACTTTC.

The chain has TRBV6-1 and TRBJ1-1; the match to TRBD1 covers 9 bases. Germline V lookup: CDR1 MNHNS, CDR2 SASEGT. The V gene end was trimmed by 7 bases and the J gene end by 6 bases; junction bases not matched to a gene: 9. The CDR3 has 14 amino acids. The CDR3 region is CASNLGTGRPEAFF. The CDR3 bases are TGTGCCAGCAACCTCGGGACAGGGAGGCCTGAAGCTTTCTTT.

The gene calls are TRBV5-1 and TRBJ1-6; 8 bases line up with TRBD1. The CDR3 loop spans 16 amino acids. The germline V gene encodes CDR1 SGHRS and CDR2 YFSETQ. Germline trimming cut 4 bases from V and 6 bases from J; bases unmatched to any gene: 9. The chain's CDR3 is CASSLTGAEFNSPLHF. As DNA, the CDR3 is TGCGCCAGCAGCCTGACAGGGGCTGAATTTAATTCACCCCTCCACTTT.

This clone was observed a single time. This rearrangement joins TRBV28 to TRBJ2-7; 11 nucleotides match TRBD2. The V gene end was trimmed by 6 bases and the J gene end by 4 bases; junction bases not matched to a gene: 8. Germline CDR1 is MDHEN and CDR2 is SYDVKM. This CDR3 has 15 amino acids. This CDR3 is CASSPLAGGVYEQYF. The CDR3 DNA reads as TGTGCCAGCAGCCCCCTAGCGGGAGGTGTGTACGAGCAGTACTTC. Variable domain in full (rest from reference TRBV28 and TRBJ2-7): DVKVTQSSRYLVKRTGEKVFLECVQDMDHENMFWYRQDPGLGLRLIYFSYDVKMKEKGDIPEGYSVSREKKERFSLILESASTNQTSMYLCASSPLAGGVYEQYFGPGTRLTVT.

The rearrangement uses TRBV28 and TRBJ2-1; D unclear. Trimming removed 6 bases at V and 6 bases at J, with 15 bases between. Germline loops: CDR1 MDHEN, CDR2 SYDVKM. The CDR3 is made up of 14 amino acids. CDR3 DNA: TGTGCCAGCAGCCCTTTTGTTCTGATCAATGAGCAGTTCTTC. Its protein is CASSPFVLINEQFF.

V usage is TRBV28 and J usage is TRBJ1-2, with 8 bases identical to TRBD1. The junction had 12 bases not matched to a gene; V was cut back by 5 bases and J by 7 bases. The CDR3 contains 15 residues. From germline, CDR1 is MDHEN and CDR2 SYDVKM. The CDR3 DNA is TGTGCCAGCAGTACCTCGGGGGACAGGAGGCCTGGCTACACCTTC. Protein sequence: CASSTSGDRRPGYTF.

The chain carries TRBV7-3 and TRBJ2-3; D is uncertain. Germline V lookup: CDR1 SGHTA, CDR2 FQGTGA. The CDR3 covers 15 residues. Between the trimmed V and J ends, which lost 3 bases and 2 bases, there was a span of 12 bases. This CDR3 reads CASSLDRRNTDTQYF. As DNA, the CDR3 is TGTGCCAGCAGCTTGGACCGACGGAACACAGATACGCAGTATTTT.